This record concerns one T cell receptor (beta chain) sequence. What it binds is not known. Primers: 60 Vbeta forward and 13 Jbeta reverse. Here immunoSEQ multiplex PCR was the method, and the copy in TCRdb shows in-frame clones only, minus some. The sample totals around 130,000 clones. The donors comprised healthy bone marrow donors. This sample is drawn from a study of cytomegalovirus exposure and HLA in healthy donors. Points from the study as a whole: There were 150 to 200 TCR beta chains listed as cytomegalovirus-associated. According to a later analysis, donors in an Asian-associated ancestry cluster reportedly had fewer N-insertions than the approximately 670-donor mean.

Sequenced input: PBMCs. This receptor was taken from a woman in her thirties or forties in good health and CMV-seronegative.

This CDR3 is CASSLAGGSDTQYF. CDR3 nucleotides: TGCGCCAGCAGCTTGGCTGGGGGCTCAGATACGCAGTATTTT. The chain employs TRBV5-1 and TRBJ2-3; D possibly corresponds to TRBD1 (6 bases). Germline loops: CDR1 SGHRS, CDR2 YFSETQ. This CDR3 has 14 amino acids. V was cut by 0 bases and J by 4 bases, with 9 bases left in between.